The next 27 T cell receptor beta chains were all read from a single sample in a study of PD-1 blockade in mismatch repair-deficient tumors (dated by TCRdb to 2017 to 2019). The time point tag for this specimen amounts to: approximately ten-day in vitro stimulation with candidate neoantigen peptide 4. The receptor library was made with the immunoSEQ multiplex PCR assay. TCRdb re-hosts the immuneACCESS table, in-frame sequences only. Its copies lack some clones; in the studies checked, an unresolved V gene accounts for under half of them, and the cause for the rest is not known. This sample holds around 14,000 clones; around four fifths were observed only once. Clones ranked in the top ten supply 20% to 25% of the sample. For these TCRs, the target antigens are not known. The starting material was cells cultured in vitro, obtained from a patient treated with pembrolizumab. The receptors here all came from an adult with mismatch repair-deficient cancer.

V and J are TRBV30 and TRBJ2-5, with TRBD1 as a possible D gene (5 bases). The CDR3 totals 14 residues. Germline V CDR1 and CDR2: GTSNPN, SVGIG (reference sequence). Deletions cut 5 bases from V and 7 bases from J, with 20 bases between. The CDR3 DNA reads as TGTGCCTGGCGCCGACAGAGTCTCCAGGGGACCCAGTACTTC. Its translation is CAWRRQSLQGTQYF.

The J gene is TRBJ2-7, the V gene TRBV6-6; 10 bases map to TRBD1. J lost 2 bases, V lost 6 bases, and 7 bases had no gene match. There are 15 residues in the CDR3. Germline V gene data show CDR1 as MNHNY and CDR2 as SVGAGI (reference sequence). The CDR3 loop reads CASRGEGTGAYEQYF. As DNA, the CDR3 is TGTGCCAGCAGGGGGGAAGGGACAGGGGCCTACGAGCAGTACTTC.

The rearrangement uses TRBV7-9 and TRBJ2-7, with TRBD2 identical over 7 bases. The CDR3 covers 17 residues. The germline gives CDR1 SEHNR, CDR2 FQNEAQ (reference sequence). The V and J ends lost 6 bases and 1 base, in that order; junction bases with no gene match: 15. The CDR3 coding sequence is TGTGCCAGCAGTTTATCGAGGCTTGGCGGGAGATCCTACGAGCAGTACTTC. Amino acid sequence: CASSLSRLGGRSYEQYF. The full variable domain, its missing parts supplied by reference TRBV7-9 and TRBJ2-7, is DTGVSQNPRHKITKRGQNVTFRCDPISEHNRLYWYRQTLGQGPEFLTYFQNEAQLEKSRLLSDRFSAERPKGSFSTLEIQRTEQGDSAMYLCASSLSRLGGRSYEQYFGPGTRLTVT.

V gene TRBV18 combines with J gene TRBJ1-1; 12 bases are a match to TRBD1. V lost 3 bases, J lost 7 bases, and 3 bases stayed unmatched. Germline loops: CDR1 KGHSH, CDR2 LQKENI. This CDR3 contains 14 residues. CDR3 protein: CASSPGTGGDEAFF. CDR3 DNA: TGTGCCAGCTCACCCGGGACAGGGGGCGATGAAGCTTTCTTT.

This CDR3 reads CASRKGQKKSSPTNEKLFF. CDR3 sequence (DNA): TGTGCCAGTAGGAAGGGACAGAAAAAAAGCAGTCCAACTAATGAAAAACTGTTTTTT. This chain connects TRBV28 to TRBJ1-4; 7 nucleotides align to TRBD1. From germline, CDR1 is MDHEN and CDR2 SYDVKM. The CDR3 has 19 amino acids. V lost 9 bases and J lost 0; bases outside the gene matches: 19.

The chain employs TRBV7-6 and TRBJ2-5; weak D call: TRBD2 (5 bases). Trimming removed 1 base at V and 1 base at J, with 10 bases between. This CDR3 region has 15 residues. CDR1 is SGHVS and CDR2 is FNYEAQ in the germline V gene. CDR3 amino acids: CASSLGGAAQETQYF. As DNA, the CDR3 is TGTGCCAGCAGCTTAGGGGGAGCGGCCCAAGAGACCCAGTACTTC. Drawing the rest from reference TRBV7-6 and TRBJ2-5, the complete variable domain is GAGVSQSPRYKVTKRGQDVALRCDPISGHVSLYWYRQALGQGPEFLTYFNYEAQQDKSGLPNDRFSAERPEGSISTLTIQRTEQRDSAMYRCASSLGGAAQETQYFGPGTRLLVL.

The J gene is TRBJ2-5, the V gene TRBV5-1; TRBD2 agrees at 8 bases. The germline gives CDR1 SGHRS, CDR2 YFSETQ. There are 16 residues in the CDR3. Losses at the gene ends were 2 bases for V and 0 bases for J; bases not matched to a gene: 6. The CDR3 sequence: CASSLQPRGDQETQYF. Here the CDR3 DNA reads TGCGCCAGCAGCTTACAACCGCGGGGGGACCAAGAGACCCAGTACTTC.

This clone came up once. V gene TRBV7-2 combines with J gene TRBJ2-3; no clear D. Trimming stripped 0 bases from V and 0 bases from J, with 7 bases between. The CDR3 has 15 amino acids. Germline loops: CDR1 SGHTA, CDR2 FQGNSA. The CDR3 sequence: CASSLAASSTDTQYF. The CDR3 DNA sequence: TGTGCCAGCAGCTTAGCGGCCAGTAGCACAGATACGCAGTATTTT.

The V call is TRBV11-2, the J call TRBJ2-5; D is possibly TRBD1 or TRBD2 (6 bases each). CDR1 and CDR2 from the germline V gene are SGHAT and FQNNGV. Trimming shortened V by 5 bases and J by 10 bases, and 14 bases separated the two germline ends. The CDR3 totals 12 residues. The CDR3 spells CASSSLGGIQYF. For the CDR3, the DNA is TGTGCCAGCAGCAGCCTAGGGGGGATCCAGTACTTC.

The table lists this clone with a few counts. In this CDR3 the conserved last residue, phenylalanine or tryptophan, is missing, so a read error is likely. The DNA is omitted, as the CDR3 cannot be located on it reliably, and the CDR3 follows TCRdb's listing. This chain links TRBV4-1 with TRBJ1-2. Germline assignment: CDR1 MGHRA and CDR2 YSYEKL. The CDR3 spans 12 amino acids, including both terminal residues. This CDR3 is CASSQRACHTFY.

This chain links TRBV9 with TRBJ2-3, with D hard to call. V was shortened by 8 bases and J by 5 bases, with 6 bases between the two germline ends. Per the germline V gene, CDR1 is SGDLS and CDR2 is YYNGEE. The CDR3 totals 10 residues. This chain's CDR3 is CARWRDTQYF. DNA of the CDR3: TGTGCCAGATGGCGAGATACGCAGTATTTT.

This clone was observed a single time. The chain recombines TRBV5-1 with TRBJ2-2, with D uncertain. Germline-derived CDR1 and CDR2 are SGHRS and YFSETQ. The CDR3 is made up of 16 amino acids. V dropped 0 bases and J dropped 0 bases, with 9 bases sitting between them. The CDR3: CASSLDPHANTGELFF. CDR3 nucleotide sequence: TGCGCCAGCAGCTTGGATCCCCACGCGAACACCGGGGAGCTGTTTTTT.

CDR3 loop: CASSGAGTRGYNEQFF. CDR3 sequence (DNA): TGTGCCAGCAGCGGAGCCGGGACTAGGGGCTACAATGAGCAGTTCTTC. The V and J genes are TRBV5-4 and TRBJ2-1; 8 nucleotides match TRBD2. The CDR3 is made up of 16 amino acids. After removal of 4 bases from V and 3 bases from J, the junction contained 9 bases not matched to a gene. CDR1 is SGHNT, CDR2 YYREEE, per germline (reference sequence). Looking up the rest from reference TRBV5-4 and TRBJ2-1 gives the full variable domain: ETGVTQSPTHLIKTRGQQVTLRCSSQSGHNTVSWYQQALGQGPQFIFQYYREEENGRGNFPPRFSGLQFPNYSSELNVNALELDDSALYLCASSGAGTRGYNEQFFGPGTRLTVL.

The chain uses TRBV21-1 and TRBJ2-7; TRBD2 is the table's D call, not checked against the DNA. TRBV21-1 counts as a pseudogene. The length of the CDR3 is 15 residues. The CDR3, as DNA: TGTGCCAGCAGCAAAGTCGCGATCCTCTCCTACGAGCAGTACTTC. Its protein product is CASSKVAILSYEQYF.

This clone has only one observation. The chain carries TRBV6-1 and TRBJ1-1; no firm D call. Trimming pared 3 bases from V and 10 bases from J, leaving 33 bases between. Germline V gene data show CDR1 as MNHNS and CDR2 as SASEGT. The CDR3 totals 19 residues. DNA for the CDR3: TGTGCCAGCAGTGATCCCTCTCGGATGGGTGCAGAGGAATATTATTCAGCTTTCTTT. This codes for CASSDPSRMGAEEYYSAFF.

The chain uses TRBV27 and TRBJ2-2; the D gene is possibly TRBD1 (6 bases). CDR3 length: 17 residues. Germline values: CDR1 MNHEY, CDR2 SMNVEV (reference sequence). V gave up 7 bases and J gave up 2 bases, with 20 bases separating them. CDR3 in amino acids: CASMNLGLGANTGELFF. In DNA, the CDR3 is TGTGCCAGCATGAATCTAGGGCTGGGGGCTAACACCGGGGAGCTGTTTTTT.

The chain carries TRBV27 and TRBJ2-5, with 7 bases identical to TRBD1. V shed 6 bases and J 0 bases; nucleotides not matched to a gene: 4. The CDR3 spans 14 residues. Germline-derived CDR1 and CDR2 are MNHEY and SMNVEV (reference sequence). The CDR3 region is CASSRTGYQETQYF. The CDR3 nucleotides read TGTGCCAGCAGCCGGACAGGTTACCAAGAGACCCAGTACTTC.

This chain joins TRBV10-3 and TRBJ2-7, with 9 bases lining up with TRBD1. This CDR3 spans 14 amino acids. Unmatched junction bases numbered 8, after V lost 8 bases and J lost 3 bases. Per germline, CDR1 ENHRY and CDR2 SYGVKD. CDR3 sequence (DNA): TGTGCCATCCAAACCGGGACAGGGTTCTACGAGCAGTACTTC. Amino acids: CAIQTGTGFYEQYF.

V usage is TRBV2 and J usage is TRBJ2-3, with D possibly TRBD2 on 5 matching bases. Trimming removed 7 bases at V and 2 bases at J, with 13 bases between. Germline V gene sequence: CDR1 SNHLY, CDR2 FYNNEI. The CDR3 has 14 amino acids. The CDR3 bases are TGTGCCAGCACCGTCGGGGTTTCCACAGATACGCAGTATTTT. Protein product: CASTVGVSTDTQYF. The full variable domain, rest sourced from reference TRBV2 and TRBJ2-3, is EPEVTQTPSHQVTQMGQEVILRCVPISNHLYFYWYRQILGQKVEFLVSFYNNEISEKSEIFDDQFSVERPDGSNFTLKIRSTKLEDSAMYFCASTVGVSTDTQYFGPGTRLTVL.

This chain links TRBV28 with TRBJ2-5; tentatively, D is TRBD1 (6 bases). This CDR3 region has 13 residues. V was pared by 6 bases and J by 4 bases, with 12 bases between. Germline-derived CDR1 and CDR2 are MDHEN and SYDVKM. In DNA, the CDR3 is TGTGCCAGCAGCTGGGCAGGGGTAGAGACCCAGTACTTC. Protein: CASSWAGVETQYF.

This clone was picked up a small number of times. This chain uses TRBV7-8 with TRBJ1-1, with TRBD1 matching over 11 bases. V lost 0 bases, J lost 5 bases, and 11 bases stayed unmatched. Germline CDR1 and CDR2: SGHVS and FQNEAQ. The CDR3 is made up of 18 amino acids. In DNA, the CDR3 is TGTGCCAGCAGCTTAGCGGTAGGACAGGGGGCCGGGTTTACTGAAGCTTTCTTT. Its translation is CASSLAVGQGAGFTEAFF.

There are a few counts of this clone. The gene calls are TRBV28 and TRBJ2-6, with 10 bases lining up with TRBD1. This CDR3 has 19 residues. Germline loops: CDR1 MDHEN, CDR2 SYDVKM. The ends lost 5 bases at V and 6 bases at J; junction bases unmatched: 16. CDR3 bases: TGTGCCAGCAGTACTCCGGGACAGGGGATATTATGGTTGGCCAACGTCCTGACTTTC. It translates to CASSTPGQGILWLANVLTF.

The chain links TRBV9 to TRBJ2-4; 7 bases match TRBD2. Unmatched junction bases numbered 3, after V lost 0 bases and J lost 3 bases. The CDR3 sequence is 15 residues long. Germline assignment: CDR1 SGDLS and CDR2 YYNGEE. Here the CDR3 reads CASSVDGRDKNIQYF. The CDR3 DNA follows: TGTGCCAGCAGCGTAGATGGGAGGGACAAAAACATTCAGTACTTC.

The rearrangement uses TRBV5-1 and TRBJ1-2; 8 nucleotides line up with TRBD1. Germline CDR1 SGHRS, CDR2 YFSETQ. Trimming at V came to 7 bases and at J to 6 bases, leaving 8 bases not matched to a gene. The CDR3 sequence is 13 residues long. The CDR3 here is CASSTGVVDGYTF. CDR3 sequence (DNA): TGCGCCAGCTCGACAGGGGTAGTAGATGGCTACACCTTC.

The J gene is TRBJ2-7, the V gene TRBV10-3; the D gene could be TRBD1 or TRBD2 (6 bases each). CDR1 is ENHRY, CDR2 SYGVKD, per germline. V lost 3 bases and J 5 bases, leaving 14 bases between the germline ends. This CDR3 region has 14 residues. Here the CDR3 DNA reads TGTGCCATCAGTGAAGGGGGGCGTACGGACGAGCAGTACTTC. It codes for CAISEGGRTDEQYF.

The V call is TRBV5-1, the J call TRBJ2-7; D ambiguous. The germline gives CDR1 SGHRS, CDR2 YFSETQ. The CDR3 consists of 11 residues. Deletions cut 0 bases from V and 5 bases from J, with 3 bases between. The CDR3 region is CASSLGHEQYF. CDR3 nucleotide sequence: TGCGCCAGCAGCTTGGGCCACGAGCAGTACTTC.

The chain links TRBV19 to TRBJ1-1, with D hard to call. Trimming removed 2 bases at V and 2 bases at J, with 9 bases between. The germline V gene encodes CDR1 LNHDA and CDR2 SQIVND (reference sequence). The CDR3 is 14 amino acids. The CDR3 coding sequence is TGTGCCAGTAGTATAACGGGATTAAACACTGAAGCTTTCTTT. It specifies CASSITGLNTEAFF. Supplemented by reference TRBV19 and TRBJ1-1, the full variable domain reads DGGITQSPKYLFRKEGQNVTLSCEQNLNHDAMYWYRQDPGQGLRLIYYSQIVNDFQKGDIAEGYSVSREKKESFPLTVTSAQKNPTAFYLCASSITGLNTEAFFGQGTRLTVV.